These 8 T cell receptor beta chains share one sample of origin, sequenced in a study of radiotherapy plus CTLA-4 blockade in lung cancer. Assay used: immunoSEQ multiplex PCR; TCRdb lists only in-frame clones, some missing. The sample includes about 44,000 clones, roughly 80% seen only once; the top ten take about 2.6%. Sequenced material: peripheral blood, taken from a patient treated with radiotherapy plus ipilimumab. These receptors came from a human donor with non-small cell lung cancer whose response to radiotherapy plus ipilimumab could not be evaluated.

This chain's CDR3 is CASSSSTSGRADTQYF. CDR3 coding DNA: TGCGCCAGCAGCTCTTCGACTAGCGGGAGGGCGGATACGCAGTATTTT. The genes are TRBV4-3 and TRBJ2-3, with 14 positions matching TRBD2. The CDR3 covers 16 residues. V dropped 5 bases and J dropped 6; count of bases not matched to a gene: 7. Germline V gene sequence: CDR1 LGHNA, CDR2 YSLEER.

The chain links TRBV29-1 to TRBJ1-1; D gene unclear. This CDR3 spans 12 amino acids. The V end was cut by 6 bases, the J end by 1 base, with 9 bases between. CDR1 and CDR2 from the germline V gene are SQVTM and ANQGSEA. The CDR3 DNA sequence: TGCAGCGTCCTTCGACAGAACACTGAAGCTTTCTTT. It specifies CSVLRQNTEAFF. Looking up the rest from reference TRBV29-1 and TRBJ1-1 gives the full variable domain: SAVISQKPSRDICQRGTSLTIQCQVDSQVTMMFWYRQQPGQSLTLIATANQGSEATYESGFVIDKFPISRPNLTFSTLTVSNMSPEDSSIYLCSVLRQNTEAFFGQGTRLTVV.

This chain links TRBV28 with TRBJ1-5, with 7 bases aligning to TRBD1. The germline V gene encodes CDR1 MDHEN and CDR2 SYDVKM. This CDR3 comprises 17 residues. V lost 5 bases to trimming and J lost 0 bases; unmatched junction nucleotides: 10. CDR3 DNA sequence: TGTGCCAGCAGTGTAGGGGGCGGCCTTAGTAGCAATCAGCCCCAGCATTTT. Translation: CASSVGGGLSSNQPQHF.

The CDR3 nucleotides read TGTGCCAGCAGCCAAGTTCTCTCGGACAGCTACGAGCAGTACTTC. It yields the protein CASSQVLSDSYEQYF. The chain links TRBV4-2 to TRBJ2-7; D perhaps matches TRBD1 (6 bases). The CDR3 loop spans 15 amino acids. Deletions cut 1 base from V and 3 bases from J, with 13 bases between. Germline loops: CDR1 LGHNA, CDR2 YNFKEQ.

The rearrangement joins TRBV9 to TRBJ1-1, with 11 bases matching TRBD1. Trimming removed 3 bases from V and 1 base from J; junction bases left unmatched: 8. The germline V gene has CDR1 SGDLS and CDR2 YYNGEE. The CDR3 is 17 residues long. The CDR3 bases are TGTGCCAGCAGCGCCCTGGACAGGGGGCGAAAGAACACTGAAGCTTTCTTT. This codes for CASSALDRGRKNTEAFF. The whole variable domain, filled in from reference TRBV9 and TRBJ1-1, reads DSGVTQTPKHLITATGQRVTLRCSPRSGDLSVYWYQQSLDQGLQFLIQYYNGEERAKGNILERFSAQQFPDLHSELNLSSLELGDSALYFCASSALDRGRKNTEAFFGQGTRLTVV.

V is TRBV7-2 and J is TRBJ2-3; the D gene is possibly TRBD2 (6 bases). The CDR3 runs 16 residues. Deletions cut 5 bases from V and 2 bases from J, with 17 bases between. Germline lookup yields CDR1 SGHTA and CDR2 FQGNSA. The CDR3 protein is CASSPGVIAITDTQYF. The CDR3 nucleotides read TGTGCCAGCAGCCCGGGGGTGATAGCAATCACAGATACGCAGTATTTT.

This clone was observed once. This chain links TRBV7-2 with TRBJ1-1, with TRBD1 matching 7 bases. J was trimmed by 5 bases and V by 5 bases; bases with no gene match: 8. In germline, CDR1 is SGHTA, CDR2 FQGNSA. The CDR3 is made up of 14 amino acids. The CDR3 nucleotides read TGTGCCAGCAGCCCAAGACAGGGTTGGACTGAAGCTTTCTTT. Amino acids: CASSPRQGWTEAFF.

The gene calls are TRBV4-2 and TRBJ1-2; 7 nucleotides match TRBD1. Unmatched junction bases numbered 2, after V lost 3 bases and J lost 4 bases. This CDR3 has 13 residues. Looked up from germline, CDR1 is LGHNA and CDR2 is YNFKEQ. Here the CDR3 DNA reads TGTGCCAGCAGCCAGAGGGACAGCTATGGCTACACCTTC. Translated: CASSQRDSYGYTF.